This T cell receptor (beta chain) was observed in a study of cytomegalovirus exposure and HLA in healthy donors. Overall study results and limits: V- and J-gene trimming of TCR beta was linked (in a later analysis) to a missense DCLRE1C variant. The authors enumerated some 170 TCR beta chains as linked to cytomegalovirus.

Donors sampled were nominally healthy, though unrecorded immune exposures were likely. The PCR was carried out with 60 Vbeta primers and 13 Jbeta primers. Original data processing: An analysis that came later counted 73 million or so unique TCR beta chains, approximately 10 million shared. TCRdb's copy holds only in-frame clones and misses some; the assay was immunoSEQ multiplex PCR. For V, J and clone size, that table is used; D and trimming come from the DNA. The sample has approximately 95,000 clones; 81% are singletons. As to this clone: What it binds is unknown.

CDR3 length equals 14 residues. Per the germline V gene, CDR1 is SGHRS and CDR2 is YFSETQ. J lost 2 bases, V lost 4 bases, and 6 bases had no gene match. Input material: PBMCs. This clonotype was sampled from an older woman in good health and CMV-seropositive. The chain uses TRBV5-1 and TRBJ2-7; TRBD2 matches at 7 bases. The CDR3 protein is CASSGGDVAYEQYF. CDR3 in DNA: TGCGCCAGCAGCGGGGGGGACGTGGCCTACGAGCAGTACTTC.